The next 13 T cell receptor beta chains were all read from a single sample in a study of T cell responses to AZD1222 COVID-19 vaccine. Clones were sequenced by immunoSEQ multiplex PCR, and TCRdb holds only the in-frame ones, with some missing. Of about 160,000 clones listed, about nine tenths are singletons. The sequences come from peripheral blood, collected 28 days after the second AZD1222 dose. These receptors all stem from an adult who received the AZD1222 COVID-19 vaccine.

V usage is TRBV30 and J usage is TRBJ2-2; unclear D gene. The CDR3 loop spans 13 amino acids. V was pared by 4 bases and J by 1 base, with 7 bases between. The germline gives CDR1 GTSNPN, CDR2 SVGIG (reference sequence). In DNA form, the CDR3 reads TGTGCCTGGAACCCAGGGAACACCGGGGAGCTGTTTTTT. Protein: CAWNPGNTGELFF. Filled out from reference TRBV30 and TRBJ2-2, the complete variable domain reads SQTIHQWPATLVQPVGSPLSLECTVEGTSNPNLYWYRQAAGRGLQLLFYSVGIGQISSEVPQNLSASRPQDRQFILSSKKLLLSDSGFYLCAWNPGNTGELFFGEGSRLTVL.

The chain couples TRBV5-1 to TRBJ2-1, with a tentative D call TRBD1 (6 bases). Looked up from germline, CDR1 is SGHRS and CDR2 is YFSETQ. The CDR3 consists of 15 residues. Trimming cost V 0 bases and J 6 bases, with 13 bases left between them. This CDR3 is CASSLGGGEGNEQFF. The CDR3 DNA is TGCGCCAGCAGCTTGGGTGGGGGCGAGGGCAATGAGCAGTTCTTC.

With regard to this clone: One base away lies a much larger clone, so this may be a sequencing read error. The chain joins TRBV6-5 to TRBJ2-7, with 12 bases fitting TRBD1. This CDR3 has 14 residues. V trimming: 5 bases; J trimming: 4 bases; junction bases outside the gene matches: 3. Germline V gene sequence: CDR1 MNHEY, CDR2 SVGAGI. The CDR3 reads CASSPGQGAYEQYF. CDR3 DNA sequence: TGTGCCAGCAGTCCGGGACAGGGGGCATACGAGCAGTACTTC.

As concerns this clone: Other DNA sequences in this specimen translate into the identical CDR3. J is TRBJ1-1 and V is TRBV18, with TRBD1 as a possible D gene (5 bases). Trimming shortened V by 2 bases and J by 1 base, and 8 bases separated the two germline ends. Per the germline V gene, CDR1 is KGHSH and CDR2 is LQKENI. This CDR3 is 14 amino acids long. CDR3 amino acids: CASSPARENTEAFF. CDR3 nucleotide sequence: TGTGCCAGCTCACCAGCCAGGGAGAACACTGAAGCTTTCTTT.

The chain carries TRBV11-2 and TRBJ2-7; a weak D match, TRBD2 (7 bases). Trimming took off 5 bases at V and 2 bases at J, with 13 bases between the two ends. CDR1 is SGHAT, CDR2 FQNNGV, per germline. This CDR3 is built from 14 residues. The CDR3 DNA sequence: TGTGCCAGCAGCCCCCGGGGGGCTGCCTACGAGCAGTACTTC. Amino acids: CASSPRGAAYEQYF.

The chain is built from TRBV4-2 and TRBJ2-1, with D maybe TRBD2 (5 bases). The CDR3 sequence is 15 residues long. Trimming shortened V by 0 bases and J by 6 bases, and 12 bases separated the two germline ends. Germline CDR1 is LGHNA and CDR2 is YNFKEQ. CDR3 sequence (DNA): TGTGCCAGCAGCCAAGAATTGCTAGCCGGCAATGAGCAGTTCTTC. Protein product: CASSQELLAGNEQFF.

The chain employs TRBV7-2 and TRBJ2-1, with 8 bases aligning to TRBD2. The CDR3 runs to 15 residues. Per germline, CDR1 SGHTA and CDR2 FQGNSA. V lost 5 bases to trimming and J lost 3 bases; unmatched junction nucleotides: 6. In nucleotides, the CDR3 is TGTGCCAGCAGCCTCAGCGGGAGTGGCTACAATGAGCAGTTCTTC. Protein product: CASSLSGSGYNEQFF.

The chain uses TRBV6-5 and TRBJ2-1, with a tentative D call TRBD1 (5 bases). The CDR3 sequence is 14 residues long. Germline V gene data show CDR1 as MNHEY and CDR2 as SVGAGI. V lost 7 bases and J lost 4, with 14 bases in between. The CDR3 here is CASTDHRQYNEQFF. For the CDR3, the DNA is TGTGCCAGCACGGATCACAGACAGTACAATGAGCAGTTCTTC.

The rearrangement joins TRBV10-3 to TRBJ1-1; 7 bases are a match to TRBD1. The CDR3 totals 13 residues. Trimming at V came to 6 bases and at J to 3 bases, leaving 4 bases not matched to a gene. In germline, CDR1 is ENHRY, CDR2 SYGVKD. CDR3 bases: TGTGCCATCAGCCAGGGGGTAGACACTGAAGCTTTCTTT. Protein sequence: CAISQGVDTEAFF.

V and J are TRBV5-1 and TRBJ1-5; no clear D. Germline loops: CDR1 SGHRS, CDR2 YFSETQ. V lost 0 bases, J lost 6 bases, and 10 bases lay in between. The CDR3 loop spans 14 amino acids. DNA for the CDR3: TGCGCCAGCAGCTTGGCGGGCGGGATTCAGCCCCAGCATTTT. It is translated as CASSLAGGIQPQHF.

The rearrangement joins TRBV28 to TRBJ1-1; TRBD1 might be the D (6 bases). The germline V gene has CDR1 MDHEN and CDR2 SYDVKM. This CDR3 has 14 residues. The V and J ends lost 2 bases and 0 bases respectively, with 7 bases between them. The CDR3 sequence is CASSLDRMNTEAFF. As DNA, the CDR3 is TGTGCCAGCAGTTTAGACAGGATGAACACTGAAGCTTTCTTT.

This chain links TRBV11-3 with TRBJ2-5; 9 positions match TRBD1. Per the germline V gene, CDR1 is SGHNT and CDR2 is YENEEA. V shed 1 base and J 5 bases; nucleotides not matched to a gene: 8. The CDR3 is 16 residues long. The CDR3 coding sequence is TGTGCCAGCAGCTTAGGGACAGGGGTTCGTCCGGAGACCCAGTACTTC. This gives the protein CASSLGTGVRPETQYF.

The genes are TRBV6-5 and TRBJ1-6, with D possibly matching TRBD1 (6 bases). There are 13 residues in the CDR3. Germline CDR1 is MNHEY and CDR2 is SVGAGI. V gave up 5 bases and J gave up 7 bases, with 9 bases separating them. CDR3 DNA: TGTGCCAGCAGTAATAGGGGGAATTCACCCCTCCACTTT. It specifies CASSNRGNSPLHF.